The 16 T cell receptor beta chains below were found in one sample sequenced in a study of T cells after yellow fever vaccination. TCRdb ran MiXCR on the 5' RACE reads and lists one entry per CDR3 protein. The table lists 100,000 to 150,000 distinct CDR3 sequences, approximately 14% of them singletons, with 43% in the top ten. The sample consisted of CD8+ T cells sorted from PBMCs, taken 5 days after the yellow fever booster vaccination. Receptor source: a man between 18 and 35 years old who received the YFV17D yellow fever vaccine.

The sample holds a few counts of this clonotype. The chain joins TRBV11-2 to TRBJ2-1; D not certain. Per the germline V gene, CDR1 is SGHAT and CDR2 is FQNNGV. The CDR3 loop spans 15 amino acids. The V gene lost 5 bases and the J gene lost 5 bases, with 16 bases spanning the gap. DNA for the CDR3: TGTGCCAGCAGCCAAGGGTCCGTACTTAACAATGAGCAGTTCTTC. Amino acid sequence: CASSQGSVLNNEQFF.

This clonotype was detected only a few times. The chain carries TRBV5-5 and TRBJ2-5; 12 nucleotides line up with TRBD2. This CDR3 contains 17 residues. Losses at the gene ends were 2 bases for V and 2 bases for J; bases not matched to a gene: 7. Germline-derived CDR1 and CDR2 are SGHKS and YYEKEE (reference sequence). The CDR3 DNA sequence: TGTGCCAGCAGCTTAAGCCTAGCGGGGGGGCTTCAAGAGACCCAGTACTTC. It is translated as CASSLSLAGGLQETQYF.

This clonotype occurred a few times. Here the CDR3 DNA reads TGTGCCAGCAGTCCCCCCCAGGGTTGGAAGGAGTACTTC. Encoded protein: CASSPPQGWKEYF. The J gene is TRBJ2-7, the V gene TRBV28, with D tentatively TRBD1 (5 bases). CDR1 is MDHEN and CDR2 is SYDVKM in the germline V gene. V lost 5 bases to trimming and J lost 11 bases, with 19 bases between them. The CDR3 has 13 residues.

The sample holds a few counts of this clonotype. The chain is built from TRBV9 and TRBJ2-1; TRBD2 aligns across 7 bases. V dropped 0 bases and J dropped 5; count of bases not matched to a gene: 5. The CDR3 has 15 residues. Germline V gene lookup returns CDR1 SGDLS and CDR2 YYNGEE. CDR3 in amino acids: CASSVVAGDHNEQFF. The CDR3 DNA follows: TGTGCCAGCAGCGTAGTTGCGGGGGACCACAATGAGCAGTTCTTC.

The chain joins TRBV12-3 or TRBV12-4 to TRBJ1-2; D gene ambiguous. V dropped 5 bases and J dropped 6 bases, with 13 bases sitting between them. The CDR3 consists of 13 residues. This CDR3 is CASSTPRSNGYTF. The CDR3 coding sequence is TGTGCCAGCAGTACCCCTCGATCGAATGGCTACACCTTC.

This clonotype was seen only a few times. The chain has TRBV12-3 or TRBV12-4 and TRBJ2-7, with 7 bases lining up with TRBD2. This CDR3 has 14 residues. V lost 4 bases, J lost 0 bases, and 3 bases stayed unmatched. CDR3: CASSWGGGSYEQYF. The CDR3 DNA sequence: TGTGCCAGCAGTTGGGGCGGGGGCTCCTACGAGCAGTACTTC.

V usage is TRBV5-6 and J usage is TRBJ2-5; tentatively, D is TRBD1 (6 bases). V shed 3 bases and J shed 3 bases, with 15 bases lying between them. Germline CDR1 reads SGHDT; CDR2 reads YYEEEE. The CDR3 is 15 amino acids. DNA of the CDR3: TGTGCCAGCAGCTCCACGGCGTCAGGGGAAGAGACCCAGTACTTC. Its translation: CASSSTASGEETQYF.

There are a few counts of this clonotype. V gene TRBV7-2 combines with J gene TRBJ2-3; perhaps TRBD1 as D (6 bases). The CDR3 consists of 16 residues. Trimming cost V 5 bases and J 5 bases, with 20 bases left between them. Germline V gene sequence: CDR1 SGHTA, CDR2 FQGNSA. The CDR3 DNA follows: TGTGCCAGCAGCCGGAAGGGGGTTATCGGGGAAGATACGCAGTATTTT. It encodes CASSRKGVIGEDTQYF.

This clonotype was seen repeatedly, ten times or more. The CDR3 coding sequence is TGCAGTGCTAGAGAGGAGCGGGGAGCCCGGGATACGCAGTATTTT. Translation: CSAREERGARDTQYF. The gene calls are TRBV20-1 and TRBJ2-3, with TRBD2 matching over 7 bases. Germline-derived CDR1 and CDR2 are DFQATT and SNEGSKA (reference sequence). The CDR3 is made up of 15 amino acids. V lost 0 bases, J lost 6 bases, and 9 bases stayed unmatched.

This chain joins TRBV9 and TRBJ2-1; D remains ambiguous. V was shortened by 3 bases and J by 4 bases, with 14 bases between the two germline ends. CDR1 and CDR2 (germline): SGDLS, YYNGEE. The CDR3 has 15 amino acids. The CDR3 spells CASSEEPSPYNEQFF. CDR3 nucleotide sequence: TGTGCCAGCAGCGAGGAACCCTCTCCGTACAATGAGCAGTTCTTC.

The chain links TRBV5-6 to TRBJ2-3; no clear D. This CDR3 is 15 amino acids long. Germline values: CDR1 SGHDT, CDR2 YYEEEE. V gave up 4 bases and J gave up 2 bases, with 14 bases separating them. The CDR3 DNA reads as TGTGCCAGCAGCCTCCGGCGAAAAATCACAGATACGCAGTATTTT. Its translation: CASSLRRKITDTQYF. The full variable domain, its missing parts supplied by reference TRBV5-6 and TRBJ2-3, is DAGVTQSPTHLIKTRGQQVTLRCSPKSGHDTVSWYQQALGQGPQFIFQYYEEEERQRGNFPDRFSGHQFPNYSSELNVNALLLGDSALYLCASSLRRKITDTQYFGPGTRLTVL.

The chain employs TRBV4-3 and TRBJ2-5; D possibly corresponds to TRBD2 (6 bases). Germline V gene sequence: CDR1 LGHNA, CDR2 YSLEER. V was shortened by 1 base and J by 5 bases, with 8 bases between the two germline ends. The CDR3 totals 13 residues. The CDR3 loop reads CASSQGGVETQYF. The CDR3 DNA is TGCGCCAGCAGCCAAGGGGGGGTGGAGACCCAGTACTTC.

This chain joins TRBV5-1 and TRBJ2-2, with D possibly TRBD2 on 5 matching bases. V shed 8 bases and J shed 7 bases, with 9 bases lying between them. CDR3 length: 11 amino acids. CDR1 SGHRS and CDR2 YFSETQ come from the germline V gene. In DNA form, the CDR3 reads TGCGCCAGTGGGAGAGACGGGGAGCTGTTTTTT. As protein: CASGRDGELFF.

The chain employs TRBV4-2 and TRBJ2-3; D is ambiguous. The CDR3 is 14 amino acids. Germline V gene sequence: CDR1 LGHNA, CDR2 YNFKEQ. V lost 1 base, J lost 6 bases, and 11 bases lay in between. As DNA, the CDR3 is TGTGCCAGCAGCCAAGTCACCCGGGCCGATACGCAGTATTTT. This translates into CASSQVTRADTQYF.

This rearrangement joins TRBV7-2 to TRBJ2-6; D gene ambiguous. V was pared by 5 bases and J by 0 bases, with 8 bases between. Germline CDR1 SGHTA, CDR2 FQGNSA. The CDR3 runs to 15 residues. This CDR3 reads CASSPSFSGANVLTF. The CDR3 DNA reads as TGTGCCAGCAGCCCTAGTTTCTCTGGGGCCAACGTCCTGACTTTC.

The V gene is TRBV4-1, the J gene TRBJ2-4; no clear D gene. The CDR3 has 11 residues. Germline V gene sequence: CDR1 MGHRA, CDR2 YSYEKL. V was cut by 3 bases and J by 5 bases, with 2 bases left in between. The CDR3 loop reads CASSHQNIQYF. For the CDR3, the DNA is TGCGCCAGCAGCCACCAAAACATTCAGTACTTC.